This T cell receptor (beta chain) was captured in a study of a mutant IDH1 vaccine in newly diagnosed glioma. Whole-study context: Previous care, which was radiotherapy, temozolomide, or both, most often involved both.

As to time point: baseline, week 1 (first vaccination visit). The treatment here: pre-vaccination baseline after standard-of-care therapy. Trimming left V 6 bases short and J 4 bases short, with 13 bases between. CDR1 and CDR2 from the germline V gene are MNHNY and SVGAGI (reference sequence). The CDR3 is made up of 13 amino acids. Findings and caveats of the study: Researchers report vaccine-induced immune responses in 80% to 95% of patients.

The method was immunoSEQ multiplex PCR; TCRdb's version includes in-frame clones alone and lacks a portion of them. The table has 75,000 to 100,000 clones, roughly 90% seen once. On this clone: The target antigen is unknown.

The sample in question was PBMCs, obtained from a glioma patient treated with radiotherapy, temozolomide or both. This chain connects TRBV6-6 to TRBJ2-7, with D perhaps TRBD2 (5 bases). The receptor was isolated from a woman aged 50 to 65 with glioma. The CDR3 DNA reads TGTGCCAGCAGCGCCAGCGGAGGATACGAGCAGTACTTC. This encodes CASSASGGYEQYF.